This T cell receptor (beta chain) was found in a study of cytomegalovirus exposure and HLA in healthy donors (dated by TCRdb to between 2016 and 2019). About the study as a whole: An earlier analysis of several hundred of the donors reported around 280 Gb of sequence data and 117 million unique TCR beta sequences obtained from roughly 170 million T cells. About 280 gigabases of sequencing data and around 88 million unique TCR sequences made up an early release that covered under 750 HLA-typed donors. Among the approximately 400 genotyped donors, approximately 76% belonged to the genetic ancestry cluster associated with self-reported Caucasian donors. The aim of the study was to test whether cataloging public T cell receptors could identify signatures of past pathogen exposure. The study used immunosequencing to profile the T cell repertoires of 600 to 850 subjects and linked those repertoires to cytomegalovirus serostatus. Along with the roughly 670-subject first cohort, a separate validation cohort of over 90 different subjects was used. To predict cytomegalovirus infection status, the study brought together high-throughput TCR immunosequencing, statistical association of individual TCRs with disease status, and machine learning. A later analysis re-analyzed previously published TCR beta repertoires from 500 to 700 donors and added high-resolution HLA genotyping to study TCR occurrence patterns. The later analysis used no new phenotypic data to find candidate immune exposures, relying instead on TCR beta sequences and their occurrence across donors. In an earlier analysis of over 550 of the donors, high-throughput TCR beta sequencing was used to judge whether each TCR beta V gene segment behaved as functional or pseudogenic. Alongside the repertoire data, information on donor age, sex, ethnicity and CMV serostatus was compiled. A later genetic analysis used genome-wide SNP genotypes for about 60% of the roughly 700 donors, treating that subset as a discovery cohort. Every repertoire in the discovery cohort had been generated on one and the same sequencing platform. HLA typing covered class I and class II loci at four-digit resolution. Typing coverage varied by locus: roughly 629-640 donors for A, B, C, DRB1 and DQB1; 522 for DQA1; approximately 570 for DPA1; roughly 450 for DPB1. Five DR-DQ haplotypes were handled as single units for association and clustering because linkage in the cohort was strong. Across around 400 genotyped donors of the cohort, an average of roughly 250,000 unique TCR beta nucleotide sequences per donor were sequenced, and 15% to 20% of those sequences were non-productive.

Sequences SEHNR (CDR1) and FQNEAQ (CDR2) are obtained from the germline V gene (reference sequence). Its CDR3 holds 14 amino acids, cysteine through phenylalanine. Only the CDR3 region is kept as DNA, spanning 42 bases read in frame from base 1. The V end loses 3 bases and the J end loses 7 bases, and a stretch of 14 bases separates them. What the research found in general, with its limitations: The study gave a list of around 170 TCR beta chains associated with cytomegalovirus. In a later analysis, TCR association rates were found to vary across HLA loci, with the most associated TCRs seen for DRB1 alleles and the fewest for HLA-C alleles. According to a later genetic analysis, donors in an Asian-associated ancestry cluster had fewer N-insertions in productive TCRs than the approximately 670-donor mean. In an earlier analysis of about 600 of the donors, most TCR beta V segments appeared in productive rearrangements about 87% or about 30% of the time, broadly matching IMGT annotations. Most TCR sequences were seen in very few donors, while some public TCRs were found in many individuals. CMV serostatus was the only immune exposure information available for the cohort. It was suggested by the authors that the approach could potentially be generalized to other disease states and immunological phenotypes. HLA typing was unavailable for some donors at each locus, so association tests used only the typed subset. The cohort was sequenced for TCR beta chains only, and without alpha or paired-chain data the features that could be detected were limited. The sequencing pipeline was judged likely to have produced a cluster of highly shared sequence variants as a technical artifact. According to a later analysis, most CMV-associated TCR beta chains appeared to be HLA-restricted, and the HLA associations seemed to be driven largely by CMV exposure. Sequencing depth was assumed to be roughly uniform across donors in the presence/absence analyses, though that assumption may not hold. In a later analysis, HLA-associated TCR beta chains showed more clonal expansion and lower generation probabilities than non-associated chains that were equally common. A later genetic analysis associated a missense DCLRE1C variant with V-gene and J-gene trimming of TCR beta chains, and an independent cohort replicated the association. Three of the identified cytomegalovirus-associated TCR beta chains were confirmed in vitro to be specific for cytomegalovirus antigens. The classifier was reported to diagnose cytomegalovirus status with high specificity and sensitivity in both the original and validation cohorts. Correlated functional status among segregating V segments might be attributable to linkage disequilibrium, but an unknown experimental factor could not be ruled out. Because counts were too low, about 15 rarely observed V segments, including chromosome 9 orphons, were left out of the earlier analysis of approximately 580 of the donors. Specific HLA alleles were associated with 15,000 to 20,000 TCR beta sequences at a false discovery rate of 0.05 in a later analysis. When HLA alleles, especially DR and DQ, strongly co-occurred, attributing TCR associations to individual alleles was difficult. A further reported finding was that TCR beta sequences accurately predicted the HLA-A and HLA-B alleles for most subjects in the first cohort. Several of the top co-occurrence clusters appeared to be linked to parvovirus B19, influenza, CMV and Epstein-Barr virus, according to a later analysis. Some IMGT-functional V segments, including TRBV6-2 and TRBV6-3, could not be told apart with the 87-base-pair reads, so those segments were excluded.

The cohort consisted of 670 or so healthy bone marrow donors. Cohort members were all nominally healthy when sampled, although unrecorded immune exposures were likely present. The donor was CMV seropositive and was included in the group of 250 to 300 seropositive cohort members. Every donor gave a peripheral blood sample, and the peripheral blood mononuclear cells from that sample were used for TCR beta sequencing. The Qiagen DNeasy Blood Extraction Kit was used to extract genomic DNA from the blood cell samples. The library relied on the immunoSEQ multiplex PCR assay. For the multiplex PCR, a mixture combining 60 forward primers for TCR Vbeta segments and 13 reverse primers for TCR Jbeta segments was used. The CDR3 region of rearranged TCR beta genes was amplified from genomic DNA with a multiplex PCR assay. Amplified TCR beta libraries were sequenced as 87-base-pair reads on the Illumina HiSeq System. Per the source publication's procedure: A later analysis counted about 76 million unique TCR beta chains across the 666 repertoires, and 10 million to 11 million of these chains were shared by at least two donors. A nearest-neighbor algorithm error-corrected the raw reads and collapsed the reads into unique sequences, merging closely related sequences to remove PCR and sequencing errors. Alignment of CDR3 sequences to IMGT reference sequences was used to assign V, D and J gene segments. For a sequence to be retained, a match of at least six nucleotides to both a V gene segment and a J gene segment was required. A rearrangement was called productive if the CDR3 had no stop codons and remained in frame with V and J, and every other rearrangement was called non-productive. Following IMGT convention, CDR3 was defined as the stretch from the second conserved V-encoded cysteine to the conserved J-encoded phenylalanine. In an earlier analysis of approximately 590 of the donors, sequences lacking an unambiguous match to a single V gene segment were excluded. An earlier analysis of over 450 of the donors classified V segments as functional when productive rearrangements were above 56.7% and as segregating when the standard deviation between donors was above 5%. A statistical classification framework was built for diagnosing cytomegalovirus status from the catalog of TCR beta chain sequences. V and J gene assignment, in a later analysis, came from comparing TCR nucleotide sequences with IMGT/GENE-DB human TR gene sequences. Using the TCRdist pipeline, a later analysis assigned CDR3 sequences along with most-parsimonious VDJ recombination scenarios. In a later analysis, each TCR beta chain was defined by its CDR3 amino acid sequence together with its V-gene family, and reads lacking a unique V-gene family were excluded. A later analysis removed 450 to 600 highly shared, low-generation-probability nucleotide sequences to deal with suspected cross-contamination and a sequencing artifact. In a later analysis, a clonal expansion index for each public chain was calculated from normalized within-repertoire ranks of inferred template counts. Generation probabilities in a later analysis came from a VDJ recombination model fitted to out-of-frame rearrangements, and those results were checked against IGoR. A later analysis scored TCR-TCR, TCR-HLA and TCR-CMV co-occurrence with hypergeometric tests, applying a repertoire-size bias correction to TCR pairs. To estimate false discovery rates, a later analysis permuted the HLA or CMV assignments 20 times. In a later analysis, co-occurring TCRs were grouped with DBSCAN, and TCRdist sequence similarity was added when clustering was performed within HLA-allele-positive subsets. Co-occurrence clustering excluded repertoires with fewer than 30,000 or more than 120,000 public chains, plus five with anomalous nucleotide sharing. In its TCRdb copy, this immuneACCESS table keeps in-frame sequences only and misses some clones. Where compared with another copy, unresolved V genes explain less than half of these, and the others have no known cause. The DNA gave D and trimming, while V, J and clone size come from that table. This sample gives around 100,000 clones in total; nearly 80% of them show up just once. Around 4.6% of the sample rests with the top ten.

On this clone itself: Its specific antigen is unknown. There are no base qualities to consult, and no much larger clone falls within one base.

This clonotype was obtained from a woman aged 40 to 55 in good health and CMV-seropositive. The sample comprised PBMCs. The chain joins TRBV7-9 to TRBJ2-3; 5 matching bases give a weak D call of TRBD1. CDR3 reads: CASSFDQGGNTQYF. The DNA reads TGTGCCAGCAGCTTCGACCAGGGTGGGAATACGCAGTATTTT.